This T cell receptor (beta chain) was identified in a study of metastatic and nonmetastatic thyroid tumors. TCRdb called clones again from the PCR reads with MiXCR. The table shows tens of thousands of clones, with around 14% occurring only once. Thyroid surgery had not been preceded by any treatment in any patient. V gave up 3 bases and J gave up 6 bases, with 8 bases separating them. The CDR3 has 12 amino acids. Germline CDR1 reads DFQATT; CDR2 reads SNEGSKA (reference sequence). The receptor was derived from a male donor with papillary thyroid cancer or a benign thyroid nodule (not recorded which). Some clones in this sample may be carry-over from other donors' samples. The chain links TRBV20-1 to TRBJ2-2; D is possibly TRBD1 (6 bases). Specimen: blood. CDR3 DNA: TGCAGTGCTAGGAGGGGGTCCGGGGAGCTGTTTTTT. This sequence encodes CSARRGSGELFF.